Described below is a single TCR beta chain sequence and its context. Sequencing was performed with immunoSEQ multiplex PCR; in TCRdb, only in-frame clones are kept and a portion is missing. The sample consists of over 45,000 clones, under 90% of them appearing once. The sample comes from a study of OX40 agonist ivuxolimab in advanced cancers. In the study overall: Patients' therapy was ivuxolimab, an antibody that acts as an agonist of OX40 (CD134).

The sample here was CD4+ or CD8+ T cells sorted from blood, taken in a trial of the OX40 agonist ivuxolimab. The receptor comes from an adult with an advanced solid tumor such as melanoma, head and neck, liver or kidney cancer.

The CDR3 protein is CASSLEGFGFEQFF. CDR3 in DNA: TGTGCCAGCAGCTTAGAGGGTTTTGGGTTCGAGCAGTTCTTC. The V call is TRBV7-9, the J call TRBJ2-1; D call uncertain. The CDR3 covers 14 residues. V was pared by 1 base and J by 10 bases, with 14 bases between. Per the germline V gene, CDR1 is SEHNR and CDR2 is FQNEAQ (reference sequence). Using reference TRBV7-9 and TRBJ2-1 for the parts outside the CDR3, the full variable domain is DTGVSQNPRHKITKRGQNVTFRCDPISEHNRLYWYRQTLGQGPEFLTYFQNEAQLEKSRLLSDRFSAERPKGSFSTLEIQRTEQGDSAMYLCASSLEGFGFEQFFGPGTRLTVL.